Described below is a single TCR beta chain sequence and its context. Its antigen has not been determined. It has no much larger one-base neighbor in the sample; base qualities were not kept. The cohort was made up of roughly 670 healthy bone marrow donors. Cohort members were all nominally healthy when sampled, although unrecorded immune exposures were likely present. The donor was CMV seronegative and was included in the group of 352 seronegative cohort members. Each donor provided a peripheral blood sample, and peripheral blood mononuclear cells were used for TCR beta sequencing. The Qiagen DNeasy Blood Extraction Kit was used to extract genomic DNA from the blood cell samples. Reading from cysteine to phenylalanine, the CDR3 counts 15 amino acids. Only CDR3 DNA is held: 45 bases, read in frame from base 1. CDR1 and CDR2 are read off the germline V gene as MNHEY and SVGAGI. V lost 0 bases and J lost 0 bases; the stretch between them is 8 bases long.

The source of the sample is a study of cytomegalovirus exposure and HLA in healthy donors (dated 2017 in TCRdb). A note on the overall study: An earlier analysis of approximately 640 of the donors reported roughly 300 Gb of sequence data and approximately 110 million unique TCR beta sequences from roughly 180 million T cells. A few DR-DQ haplotypes were handled as single units for association and clustering because linkage in the cohort was strong. An earlier analysis of about 620 of the donors applied high-throughput TCR beta sequencing to assess whether each TCR beta V gene segment acted as functional or pseudogenic. The genetic ancestry cluster associated with self-reported Caucasian donors included over 65% of the 350 to 500 genotyped donors. Both class I and class II loci were covered by HLA typing, at four-digit resolution. The T cell repertoires of under 700 subjects were profiled by immunosequencing and related to cytomegalovirus serostatus. Donor age, sex, ethnicity and CMV serostatus were compiled alongside the repertoire data. A separate validation cohort of more than 100 different subjects was used in addition to the roughly 640-subject first cohort. The aim of the study was to test whether cataloging public T cell receptors could identify signatures of past pathogen exposure. Approximately 300 gigabases of sequencing data and around 80 million unique TCR sequences made up an early release that covered several hundred HLA-typed donors. On average, 235,054 unique TCR beta nucleotide sequences were sequenced per donor among 398 genotyped donors of the cohort, with around 19% of those sequences being non-productive. Rather than drawing on any new phenotypic data, the later analysis identified candidate immune exposures from TCR beta sequences and the way those sequences occurred across donors. The number of donors typed differed by locus, with about 629-630 for A, B, C, DRB1 and DQB1, more than 500 for DQA1, about 610 for DPA1, and around 430 for DPB1. Every discovery cohort repertoire had been produced on one sequencing platform. To study patterns of TCR occurrence, a later analysis re-analyzed previously published TCR beta repertoires from 600 to 750 donors and added high-resolution HLA genotyping. A later genetic analysis took genome-wide SNP genotypes for about 65% of the 666 donors and used that subset as a discovery cohort. High-throughput TCR immunosequencing, statistical association of individual TCRs with disease status, and machine learning were combined to predict cytomegalovirus infection status. Summary of the overall study and its limitations: According to a later analysis, TCR association rates differed among HLA loci, with DRB1 alleles showing the most associated TCRs and HLA-C alleles showing the fewest. Correlated functional status among segregating V segments might reflect linkage disequilibrium, but an unknown experimental factor could not be ruled out. In vitro tests confirmed that a few of the cytomegalovirus-associated TCR beta chains recognize cytomegalovirus antigens. Because HLA typing was missing for some donors at each locus, association tests included only the typed subset. In a later analysis, HLA-associated TCR beta chains showed more clonal expansion and lower generation probabilities than non-associated chains that were equally common. Compared with the approximately 720-donor mean, donors in an Asian-associated ancestry cluster had fewer N-insertions in productive TCRs, according to a later genetic analysis. For the cohort, immune exposure information was limited to CMV serostatus. Several of the top co-occurrence clusters appeared to be linked to parvovirus B19, influenza, CMV and Epstein-Barr virus, according to a later analysis. While some public TCRs were present in many individuals, most TCR sequences turned up only very rarely across donors. A further reported finding was that TCR beta sequences accurately predicted the HLA-A and HLA-B alleles for most subjects in the first cohort. The study gave a list of about 150 TCR beta chains associated with cytomegalovirus. A later genetic analysis associated a missense DCLRE1C variant with V-gene and J-gene trimming of TCR beta chains, and an independent cohort replicated the association. Some IMGT-functional V segments, including TRBV6-2 and TRBV6-3, could not be distinguished by the 87-base-pair reads and were therefore excluded. According to the authors, the approach could potentially be generalized to other disease states and immunological phenotypes. Only TCR beta chains were sequenced in this cohort, and the absence of alpha or paired-chain data limited detectable features. Presence/absence analyses assumed roughly uniform sequencing depth across donors, an assumption that may not hold. Most CMV-associated TCR beta chains appeared to be HLA-restricted in a later analysis, and the HLA associations seemed to be driven largely by CMV exposure. A cluster of highly shared sequence variants was judged likely to represent a technical artifact of the sequencing pipeline. Assigning TCR associations to individual alleles was difficult when HLA alleles, especially DR and DQ, strongly co-occurred. Broadly in line with IMGT annotations, most TCR beta V segments showed up in productive rearrangements about 90% or about 30% of the time in an earlier analysis of roughly 590 of the donors. A later analysis associated 15,000 or so TCR beta sequences with specific HLA alleles at a false discovery rate of 0.05. Because counts were too low, more than 15 rarely observed V segments, including chromosome 9 orphons, were excluded from the earlier analysis of some 540 of the donors. Cytomegalovirus status was reported to be diagnosed by the classifier with high specificity and sensitivity in both the original and validation cohorts.

Libraries were constructed by the immunoSEQ multiplex PCR assay. A mixture of 60 forward primers for TCR Vbeta segments and 13 reverse primers for TCR Jbeta segments was used in the multiplex PCR. A multiplex PCR assay on genomic DNA amplified the CDR3 region of rearranged TCR beta genes. The Illumina HiSeq System was used to sequence the amplified TCR beta libraries as 87-base-pair reads. Concerning the study's data processing: A later analysis tallied 75 million to 95 million unique TCR beta chains across the 640 or so repertoires, and 10 million to 11 million of those chains were shared by two or more donors. Raw reads were error-corrected and collapsed into unique sequences by a nearest-neighbor algorithm in which closely related sequences were merged to remove PCR and sequencing errors. Alignment of CDR3 sequences to IMGT reference sequences was used to assign V, D and J gene segments. For a sequence to be retained, at least a six-nucleotide match to both a V gene segment and a J gene segment was required. Rearrangements were called productive when the CDR3 lacked stop codons and stayed in frame with V and J; all others were non-productive. Following IMGT convention, CDR3 was defined as the stretch from the second conserved V-encoded cysteine to the conserved J-encoded phenylalanine. Sequences without an unambiguous match to a single V gene segment were excluded from the earlier analysis of approximately 600 of the donors. An earlier analysis of a few hundred of the donors classified V segments as functional when productive rearrangements were above 56.7% and as segregating when the standard deviation between donors was above 5%. To diagnose cytomegalovirus status from the catalog of TCR beta chain sequences, a statistical classification framework was built. A later analysis assigned V and J genes by comparing TCR nucleotide sequences with IMGT/GENE-DB human TR gene sequences. The TCRdist pipeline was used in a later analysis to assign CDR3 sequences and most-parsimonious VDJ recombination scenarios. In a later analysis, each TCR beta chain was defined by its CDR3 amino acid sequence together with its V-gene family, and reads lacking a unique V-gene family were excluded. A later analysis removed roughly 590 highly shared, low-generation-probability nucleotide sequences to deal with suspected cross-contamination and a sequencing artifact. A later analysis calculated a clonal expansion index for each public chain from normalized within-repertoire ranks of inferred template counts. Generation probabilities in a later analysis came from a VDJ recombination model fitted to out-of-frame rearrangements, and those results were checked against IGoR. A later analysis scored TCR-TCR, TCR-HLA and TCR-CMV co-occurrence with hypergeometric tests, applying a repertoire-size bias correction to TCR pairs. In a later analysis, false discovery rates were estimated by permuting HLA or CMV assignments 20 times. A later analysis grouped co-occurring TCRs with DBSCAN, adding TCRdist sequence similarity when clustering within HLA-allele-positive subsets. For co-occurrence clustering, repertoires with fewer than 30,000 or more than 120,000 public chains were excluded, along with roughly 5 repertoires with anomalous nucleotide sharing. TCRdb stores this immuneACCESS table with in-frame sequences only. Part of the clones is absent; in the studies checked, under half of the shortfall reflects unresolved V genes, and no reason is known for the rest. V and J calls and clone size are as listed in that table; D and trimming were resolved from the DNA. The sample records approximately 200,000 clones, about 80% of which are singletons. The biggest ten clones account for 15% to 18% of the sample.

The sequenced material came from PBMCs. The V and J genes are TRBV6-5 and TRBJ1-1; no D segment can be confidently identified. The sequence was obtained from a man between 40 and 49 years old in good health and CMV-seronegative. The CDR3 amino acid sequence is: CASSYSESMNTEAFF. The base sequence is TGTGCCAGCAGTTACTCTGAGTCCATGAACACTGAAGCTTTCTTT.